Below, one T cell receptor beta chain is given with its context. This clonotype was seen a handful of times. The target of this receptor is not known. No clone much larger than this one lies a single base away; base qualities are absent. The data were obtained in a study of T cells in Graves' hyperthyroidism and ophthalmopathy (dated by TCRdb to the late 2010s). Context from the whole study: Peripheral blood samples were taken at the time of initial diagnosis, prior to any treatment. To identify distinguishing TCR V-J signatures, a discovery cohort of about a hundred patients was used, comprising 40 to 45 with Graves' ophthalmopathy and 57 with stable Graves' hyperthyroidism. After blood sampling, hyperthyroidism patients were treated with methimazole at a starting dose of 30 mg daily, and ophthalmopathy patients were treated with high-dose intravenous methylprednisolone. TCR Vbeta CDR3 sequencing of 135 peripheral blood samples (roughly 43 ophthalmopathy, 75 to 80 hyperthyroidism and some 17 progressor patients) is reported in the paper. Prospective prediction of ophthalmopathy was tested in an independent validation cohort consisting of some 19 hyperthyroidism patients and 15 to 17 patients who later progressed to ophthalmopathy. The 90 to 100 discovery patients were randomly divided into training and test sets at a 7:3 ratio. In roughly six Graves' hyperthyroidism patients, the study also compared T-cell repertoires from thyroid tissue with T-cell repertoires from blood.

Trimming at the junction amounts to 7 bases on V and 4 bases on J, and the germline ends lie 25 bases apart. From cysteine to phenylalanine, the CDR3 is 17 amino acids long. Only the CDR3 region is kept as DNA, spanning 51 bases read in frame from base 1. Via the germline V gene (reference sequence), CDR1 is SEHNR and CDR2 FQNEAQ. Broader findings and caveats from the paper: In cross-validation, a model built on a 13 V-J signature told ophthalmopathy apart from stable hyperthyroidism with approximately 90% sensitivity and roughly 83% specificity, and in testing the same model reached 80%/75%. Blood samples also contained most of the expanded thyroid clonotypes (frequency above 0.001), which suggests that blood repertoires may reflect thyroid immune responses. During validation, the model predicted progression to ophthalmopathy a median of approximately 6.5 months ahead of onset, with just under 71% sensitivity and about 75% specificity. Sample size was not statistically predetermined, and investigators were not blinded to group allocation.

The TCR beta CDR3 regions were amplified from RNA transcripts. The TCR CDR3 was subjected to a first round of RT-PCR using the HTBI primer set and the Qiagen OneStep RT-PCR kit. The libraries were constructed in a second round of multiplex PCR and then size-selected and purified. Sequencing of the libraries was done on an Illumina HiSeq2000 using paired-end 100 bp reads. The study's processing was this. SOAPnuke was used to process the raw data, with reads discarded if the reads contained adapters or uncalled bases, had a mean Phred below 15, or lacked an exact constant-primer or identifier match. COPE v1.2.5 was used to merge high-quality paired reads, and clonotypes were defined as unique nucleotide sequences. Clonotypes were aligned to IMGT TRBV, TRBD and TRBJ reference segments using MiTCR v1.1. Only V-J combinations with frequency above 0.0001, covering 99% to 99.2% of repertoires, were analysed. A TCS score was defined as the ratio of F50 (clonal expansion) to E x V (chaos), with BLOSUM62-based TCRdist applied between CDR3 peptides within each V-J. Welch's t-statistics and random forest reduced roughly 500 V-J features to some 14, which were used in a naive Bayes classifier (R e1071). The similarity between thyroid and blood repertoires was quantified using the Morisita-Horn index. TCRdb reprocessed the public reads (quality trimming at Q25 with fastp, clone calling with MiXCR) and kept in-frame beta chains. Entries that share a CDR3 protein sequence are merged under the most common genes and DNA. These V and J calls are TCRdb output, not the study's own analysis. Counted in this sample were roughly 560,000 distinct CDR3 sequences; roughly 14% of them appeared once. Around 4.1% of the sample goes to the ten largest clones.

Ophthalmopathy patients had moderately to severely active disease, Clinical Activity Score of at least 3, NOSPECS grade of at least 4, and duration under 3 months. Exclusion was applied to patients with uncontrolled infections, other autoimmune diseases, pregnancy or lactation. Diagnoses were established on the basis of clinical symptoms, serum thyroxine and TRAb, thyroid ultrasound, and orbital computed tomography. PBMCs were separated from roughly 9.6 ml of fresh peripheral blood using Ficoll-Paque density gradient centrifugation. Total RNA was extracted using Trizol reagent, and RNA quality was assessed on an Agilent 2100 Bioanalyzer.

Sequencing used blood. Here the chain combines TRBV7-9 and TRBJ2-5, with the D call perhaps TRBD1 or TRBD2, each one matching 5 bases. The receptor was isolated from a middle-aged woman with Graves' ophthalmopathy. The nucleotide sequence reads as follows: TGTGCCAGCACCCCAACGTGGGGCCAGGGAGTATTAGAGACCCAGTACTTC. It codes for CASTPTWGQGVLETQYF.